Each of the 7 T cell receptor beta chains below was sequenced from the same sample in a study of T cells in Graves' hyperthyroidism and ophthalmopathy. The TCR beta CDR3 regions underwent amplification using RNA transcripts as the source. TCR CDR3 regions were first amplified by RT-PCR with HTBI primers. A single record per CDR3 protein comes from TCRdb applying MiXCR to the multiplex PCR reads. This sample yields roughly 300,000 distinct CDR3 sequences, of which 25% are seen a single time; approximately 30% belongs to the top ten. The material sequenced was blood. The receptors derive from a man aged 40-55 years with Graves' hyperthyroidism that later progressed to Graves' ophthalmopathy.

This clonotype appeared many times. The chain has TRBV12-3 or TRBV12-4 and TRBJ2-4, with D perhaps assigned TRBD1 or TRBD2 (5 bases each). The ends were cut back, 3 bases at V and 2 bases at J, with 14 bases in the middle. The CDR3 sequence is 16 residues long. CDR3 region: CASSFLFGGSKNIQYF. CDR3 bases: TGTGCCAGCAGTTTCTTATTTGGGGGTTCCAAAAACATTCAGTACTTC.

This clonotype has ten or more counts. This chain joins TRBV12-3 or TRBV12-4 and TRBJ1-3; 8 nucleotides match TRBD1. This CDR3 is 16 amino acids long. J lost 2 bases, V lost 4 bases, and 7 bases had no gene match. CDR3 nucleotide sequence: TGTGCCAGCAGTTCGGACAGGGTCAATGCTGGAAACACCATATATTTT. This encodes CASSSDRVNAGNTIYF.

The rearrangement links TRBV12-3 or TRBV12-4 to TRBJ2-5, with D possibly being TRBD2 (5 bases). Trimming pared 7 bases from V and 2 bases from J, leaving 17 bases between. This CDR3 is built from 15 residues. The CDR3 DNA reads as TGTGCCAGCAAGCGAGTTGTGGGAGTACAAGAGACCCAGTACTTC. This codes for CASKRVVGVQETQYF.

The rearrangement links TRBV29-1 to TRBJ2-2, with a weak D call TRBD1 (5 bases). Trimming took 6 bases from V and 4 from J, leaving 9 bases between them. CDR1 SQVTM and CDR2 ANQGSEA come from the germline V gene. This CDR3 has 12 residues. The CDR3 DNA follows: TGCAGCGTCGCCAGGGCCACCGGGGAGCTGTTTTTT. It specifies CSVARATGELFF.

This clonotype showed up many times. The chain has TRBV29-1 and TRBJ2-5, with D perhaps matching TRBD2 (6 bases). The CDR3 consists of 16 residues. Trimming took off 0 bases at V and 5 bases at J, with 19 bases between the two ends. Per germline, CDR1 SQVTM and CDR2 ANQGSEA. This CDR3 reads CSVEEKASRGGETQYF. In nucleotides, the CDR3 is TGCAGCGTTGAAGAGAAGGCTAGCCGTGGGGGGGAGACCCAGTACTTC.

This clonotype has ten or more counts. The genes are TRBV4-1 and TRBJ1-2; D call uncertain. V dropped 0 bases and J dropped 1 base, with 15 bases sitting between them. The CDR3 length is 17 residues. Looked up from germline, CDR1 is MGHRA and CDR2 is YSYEKL. CDR3 sequence reads: CASSQEHPRVNNYGYTF. The DNA for the CDR3 is TGCGCCAGCAGCCAAGAACACCCGCGGGTTAATAACTATGGCTACACCTTC.

This clonotype appeared many times. The gene calls are TRBV2 and TRBJ2-2; weak D call: TRBD2 (6 bases). Trimming removed 3 bases from V and 2 bases from J, with 13 bases in between. This CDR3 region has 16 residues. Germline CDR1 SNHLY, CDR2 FYNNEI. The CDR3 is CASSELASENTGELFF. Written as DNA, the CDR3 is TGTGCCAGCAGTGAGTTGGCTAGCGAAAACACCGGGGAGCTGTTTTTT. The complete variable domain, with remaining parts taken from reference TRBV2 and TRBJ2-2, reads EPEVTQTPSHQVTQMGQEVILRCVPISNHLYFYWYRQILGQKVEFLVSFYNNEISEKSEIFDDQFSVERPDGSNFTLKIRSTKLEDSAMYFCASSELASENTGELFFGEGSRLTVL.